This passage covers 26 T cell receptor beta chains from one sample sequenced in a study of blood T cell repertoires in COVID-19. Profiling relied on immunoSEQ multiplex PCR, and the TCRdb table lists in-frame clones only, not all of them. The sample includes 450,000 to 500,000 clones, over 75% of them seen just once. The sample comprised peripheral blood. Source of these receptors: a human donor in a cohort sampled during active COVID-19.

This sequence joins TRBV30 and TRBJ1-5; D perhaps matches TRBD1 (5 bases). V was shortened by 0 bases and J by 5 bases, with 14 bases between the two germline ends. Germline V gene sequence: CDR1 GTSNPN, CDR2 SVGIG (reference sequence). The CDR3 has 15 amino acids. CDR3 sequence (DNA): TGTGCCTGGAGTGTGGCGGGGCTGGAGTATCAGCCCCAGCATTTT. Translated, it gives CAWSVAGLEYQPQHF.

The CDR3 sequence is CASSVDGRATEQFF. In DNA form, the CDR3 reads TGTGCCAGCAGCGTAGACGGGAGGGCCACTGAGCAGTTCTTC. The rearrangement joins TRBV9 to TRBJ2-1, with TRBD2 matching 8 bases. Germline loops: CDR1 SGDLS, CDR2 YYNGEE. The CDR3 has 14 amino acids. V was pared by 0 bases and J by 9 bases, with 5 bases of the junction left unmatched.

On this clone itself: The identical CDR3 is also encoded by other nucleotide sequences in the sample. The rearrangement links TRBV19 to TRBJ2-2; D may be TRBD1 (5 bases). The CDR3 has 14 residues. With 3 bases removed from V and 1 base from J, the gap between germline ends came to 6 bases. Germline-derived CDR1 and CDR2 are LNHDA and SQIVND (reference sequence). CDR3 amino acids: CASSIQGNTGELFF. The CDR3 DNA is TGTGCCAGTAGTATTCAGGGGAACACCGGGGAGCTGTTTTTT.

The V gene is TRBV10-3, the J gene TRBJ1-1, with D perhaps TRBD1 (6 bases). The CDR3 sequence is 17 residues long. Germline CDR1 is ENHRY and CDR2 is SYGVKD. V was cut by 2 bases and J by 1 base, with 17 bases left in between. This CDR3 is CAISEPQGTGKNTEAFF. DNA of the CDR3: TGTGCCATCAGTGAGCCGCAAGGAACAGGGAAGAACACTGAAGCTTTCTTT.

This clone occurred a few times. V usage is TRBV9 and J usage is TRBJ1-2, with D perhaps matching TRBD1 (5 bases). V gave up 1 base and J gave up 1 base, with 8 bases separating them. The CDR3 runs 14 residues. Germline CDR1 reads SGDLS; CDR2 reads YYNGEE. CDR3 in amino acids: CASSVFDSNYGYTF. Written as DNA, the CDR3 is TGTGCCAGCAGCGTATTTGACAGTAACTATGGCTACACCTTC.

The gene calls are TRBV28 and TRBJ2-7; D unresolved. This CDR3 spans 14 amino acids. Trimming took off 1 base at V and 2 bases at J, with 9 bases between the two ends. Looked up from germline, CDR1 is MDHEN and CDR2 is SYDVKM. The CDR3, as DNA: TGTGCCAGCAGTTTATTGACTCCGCCCTACGAGCAGTACTTC. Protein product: CASSLLTPPYEQYF.

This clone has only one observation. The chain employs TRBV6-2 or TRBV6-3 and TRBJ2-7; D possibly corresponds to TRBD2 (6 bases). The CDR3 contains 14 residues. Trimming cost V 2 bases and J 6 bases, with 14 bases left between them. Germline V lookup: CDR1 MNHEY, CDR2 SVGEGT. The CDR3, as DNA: TGTGCCAGCAGTTACAACTCGGGAGCTCCCGAGCAGTACTTC. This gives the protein CASSYNSGAPEQYF.

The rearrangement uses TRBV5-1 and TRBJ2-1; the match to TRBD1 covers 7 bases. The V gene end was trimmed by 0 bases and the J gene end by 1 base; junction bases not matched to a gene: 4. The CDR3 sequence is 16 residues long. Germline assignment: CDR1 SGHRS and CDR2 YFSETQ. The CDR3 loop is CASSLVDRASYNEQFF. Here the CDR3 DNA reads TGCGCCAGCAGCTTGGTAGACAGGGCGTCCTACAATGAGCAGTTCTTC.

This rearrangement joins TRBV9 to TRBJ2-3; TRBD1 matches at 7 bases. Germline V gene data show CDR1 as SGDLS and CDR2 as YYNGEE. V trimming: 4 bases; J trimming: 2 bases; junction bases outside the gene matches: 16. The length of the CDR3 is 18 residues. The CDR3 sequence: CASSFGQALVSLTDTQYF. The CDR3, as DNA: TGTGCCAGCAGCTTCGGACAGGCCCTAGTTTCCCTCACAGATACGCAGTATTTT.

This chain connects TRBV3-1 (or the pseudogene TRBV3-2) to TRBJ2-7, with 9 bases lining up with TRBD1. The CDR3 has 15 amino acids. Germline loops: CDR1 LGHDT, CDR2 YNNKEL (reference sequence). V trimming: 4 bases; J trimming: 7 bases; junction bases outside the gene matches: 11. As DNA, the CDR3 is TGTGCCAGCAGCCGGTCCGGGACAGGGATTGGGGAGCAGTACTTC. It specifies CASSRSGTGIGEQYF.

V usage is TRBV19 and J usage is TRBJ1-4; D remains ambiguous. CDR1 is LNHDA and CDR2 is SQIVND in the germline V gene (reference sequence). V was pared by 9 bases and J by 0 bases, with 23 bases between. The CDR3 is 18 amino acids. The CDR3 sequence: CASRLGRTSLATNEKLFF. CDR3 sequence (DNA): TGTGCCAGCCGTTTGGGCCGTACCTCTTTAGCAACTAATGAAAAACTGTTTTTT. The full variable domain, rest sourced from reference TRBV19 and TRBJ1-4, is DGGITQSPKYLFRKEGQNVTLSCEQNLNHDAMYWYRQDPGQGLRLIYYSQIVNDFQKGDIAEGYSVSREKKESFPLTVTSAQKNPTAFYLCASRLGRTSLATNEKLFFGSGTQLSVL.

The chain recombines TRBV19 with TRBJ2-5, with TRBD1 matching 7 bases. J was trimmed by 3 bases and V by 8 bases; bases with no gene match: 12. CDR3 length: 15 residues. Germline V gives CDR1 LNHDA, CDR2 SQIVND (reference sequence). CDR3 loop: CASGSGQLGKETQYF. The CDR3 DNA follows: TGTGCCAGTGGCTCGGGACAGCTAGGTAAAGAGACCCAGTACTTC.

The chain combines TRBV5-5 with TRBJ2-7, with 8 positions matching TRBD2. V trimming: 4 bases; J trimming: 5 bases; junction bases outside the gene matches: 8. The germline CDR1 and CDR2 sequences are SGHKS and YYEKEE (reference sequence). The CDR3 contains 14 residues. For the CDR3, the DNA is TGTGCCAGCAGCGTCGGGACTAGAACCAACGAGCAGTACTTC. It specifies CASSVGTRTNEQYF.

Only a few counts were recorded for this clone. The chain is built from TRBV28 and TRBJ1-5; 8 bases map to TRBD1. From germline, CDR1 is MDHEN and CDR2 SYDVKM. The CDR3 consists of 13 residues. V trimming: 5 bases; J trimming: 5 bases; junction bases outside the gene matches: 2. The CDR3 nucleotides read TGTGCCAGCAGTCCGACAGGGGATCAGCCCCAGCATTTT. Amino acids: CASSPTGDQPQHF.

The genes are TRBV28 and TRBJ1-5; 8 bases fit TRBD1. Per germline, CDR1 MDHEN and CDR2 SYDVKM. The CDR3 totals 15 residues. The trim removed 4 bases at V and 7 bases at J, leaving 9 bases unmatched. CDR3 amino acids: CASSSTGQGGQPQHF. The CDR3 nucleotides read TGTGCCAGCAGTTCAACCGGACAGGGTGGGCAGCCCCAGCATTTT.

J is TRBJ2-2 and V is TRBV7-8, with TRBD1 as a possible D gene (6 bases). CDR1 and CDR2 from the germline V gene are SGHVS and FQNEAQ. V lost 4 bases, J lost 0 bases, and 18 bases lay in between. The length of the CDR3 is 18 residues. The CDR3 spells CASSSSRQVLANTGELFF. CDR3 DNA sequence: TGTGCCAGCAGCTCTTCCCGACAGGTTCTCGCGAACACCGGGGAGCTGTTTTTT.

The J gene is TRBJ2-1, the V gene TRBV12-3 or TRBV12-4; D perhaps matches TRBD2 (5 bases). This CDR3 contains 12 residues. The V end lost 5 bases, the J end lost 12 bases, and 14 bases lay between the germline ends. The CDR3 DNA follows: TGTGCCAGCAGTCCGCCTGGGAGCGGGCAGTTCTTC. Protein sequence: CASSPPGSGQFF.

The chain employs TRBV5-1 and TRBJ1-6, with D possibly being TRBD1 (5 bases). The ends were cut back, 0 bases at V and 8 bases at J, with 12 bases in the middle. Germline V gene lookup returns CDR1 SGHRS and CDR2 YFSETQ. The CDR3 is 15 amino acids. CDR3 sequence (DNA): TGCGCCAGCAGCTTGGCCCCCAGGGATGATTCACCCCTCCACTTT. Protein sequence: CASSLAPRDDSPLHF.

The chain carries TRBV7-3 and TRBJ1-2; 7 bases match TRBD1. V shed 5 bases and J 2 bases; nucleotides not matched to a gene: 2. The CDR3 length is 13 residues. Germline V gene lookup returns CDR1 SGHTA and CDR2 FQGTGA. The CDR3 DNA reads TGTGCCAGCAGCCCGACAGGGAACTATGGCTACACCTTC. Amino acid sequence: CASSPTGNYGYTF.

The CDR3 spells CASSDRNTEAFF. As DNA, the CDR3 is TGTGCCAGCAGTGACAGGAACACTGAAGCTTTCTTT. The chain combines TRBV7-9 with TRBJ1-1, with D possibly matching TRBD1 (5 bases). The CDR3 covers 12 residues. V was clipped by 6 bases and J by 1 base, with 6 bases between them. Germline loops: CDR1 SEHNR, CDR2 FQNEAQ (reference sequence).

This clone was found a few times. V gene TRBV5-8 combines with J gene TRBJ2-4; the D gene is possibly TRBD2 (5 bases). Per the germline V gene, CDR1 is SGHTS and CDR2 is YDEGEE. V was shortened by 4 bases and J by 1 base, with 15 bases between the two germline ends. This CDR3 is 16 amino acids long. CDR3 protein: CASSLGPGGAKNIQYF. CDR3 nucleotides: TGTGCCAGCAGCCTCGGGCCCGGCGGGGCCAAAAACATTCAGTACTTC.

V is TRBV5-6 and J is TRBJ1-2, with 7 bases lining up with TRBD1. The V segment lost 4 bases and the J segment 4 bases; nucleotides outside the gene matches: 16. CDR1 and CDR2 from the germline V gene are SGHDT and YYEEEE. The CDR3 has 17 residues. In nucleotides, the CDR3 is TGTGCCAGCAGCCCCAACCAAGGAGGGGGCCTAATCTATGGCTACACCTTC. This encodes CASSPNQGGGLIYGYTF.

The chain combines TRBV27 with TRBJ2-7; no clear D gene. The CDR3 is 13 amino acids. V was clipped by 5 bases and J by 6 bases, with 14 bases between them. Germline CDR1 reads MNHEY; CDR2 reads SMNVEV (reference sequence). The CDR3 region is CASSTRRSGEQYF. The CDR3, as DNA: TGTGCCAGCAGTACGAGACGGTCGGGCGAGCAGTACTTC.

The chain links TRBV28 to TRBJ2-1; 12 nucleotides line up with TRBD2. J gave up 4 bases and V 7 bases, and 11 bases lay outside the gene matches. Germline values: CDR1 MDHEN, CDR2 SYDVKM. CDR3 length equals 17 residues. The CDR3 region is CASTRGTSGLSYNEQFF. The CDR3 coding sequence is TGTGCCAGCACCCGCGGGACTAGCGGGCTTTCATACAATGAGCAGTTCTTC.

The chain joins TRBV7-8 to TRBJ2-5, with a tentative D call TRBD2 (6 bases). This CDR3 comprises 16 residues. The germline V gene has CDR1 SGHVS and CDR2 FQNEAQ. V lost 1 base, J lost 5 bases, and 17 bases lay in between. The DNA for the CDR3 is TGTGCCAGCAGCTTAGTAGTCACAGGCGGGATGGAGACCCAGTACTTC. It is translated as CASSLVVTGGMETQYF.

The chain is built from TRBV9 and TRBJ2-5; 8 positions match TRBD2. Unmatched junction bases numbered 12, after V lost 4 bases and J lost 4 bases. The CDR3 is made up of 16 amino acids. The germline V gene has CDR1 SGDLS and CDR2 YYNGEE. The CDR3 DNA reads TGTGCCAGCAGCTTCGGGGCGGGAGGTTGGTCAGAGACCCAGTACTTC. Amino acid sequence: CASSFGAGGWSETQYF.